Below, 14 T cell receptor beta chains from the same sample are listed, as sequenced in a study of T cell clonotyping in hematopoietic cell transplantation. As to time point: recipient sample about 28 days before transplant, after cytoreduction. This table comes from immunoSEQ multiplex PCR, and its TCRdb copy is limited to in-frame clones, with some not included. The sample has about 21,000 clones; 85% to 90% are singletons. Sequenced material: peripheral blood mononuclear cells, taken before stem cell transplant. The receptors stem from a man between 18 and 35 years old with biphenotypic leukemia. Some clones in this sample may be carry-over from other donors' samples.

The gene calls are TRBV5-4 and TRBJ1-1, with D maybe TRBD1 (5 bases). The ends were cut back, 1 base at V and 5 bases at J, with 15 bases in the middle. The germline gives CDR1 SGHNT, CDR2 YYREEE (reference sequence). This CDR3 is 15 amino acids long. The chain's CDR3 is CASSLNRGRGTEAFF. CDR3 nucleotide sequence: TGTGCCAGCAGCTTGAATCGGGGTAGGGGAACTGAAGCTTTCTTT.

This clone was seen once. The rearrangement links TRBV11-2 to TRBJ1-1; no clear D. Trimming removed 3 bases at V and 0 bases at J, with 8 bases between. Per germline, CDR1 SGHAT and CDR2 FQNNGV. CDR3 size: 14 residues. The CDR3 region is CASSFGPVNTEAFF. The CDR3 DNA reads TGTGCCAGCAGCTTTGGACCCGTGAACACTGAAGCTTTCTTT.

The chain combines TRBV2 with TRBJ1-2; possibly TRBD1 for D (6 bases). There are 12 residues in the CDR3. V shed 8 bases and J shed 4 bases, with 11 bases lying between them. Germline CDR1 and CDR2: SNHLY and FYNNEI. CDR3 sequence: CASSTGTYGYTF. The DNA of the CDR3 is TGTGCCAGCTCGACAGGAACCTATGGCTACACCTTC.

V is TRBV30 and J is TRBJ1-1; D ambiguous. Trimming cost V 4 bases and J 6 bases, with 9 bases left between them. This CDR3 has 11 amino acids. Germline V gene lookup returns CDR1 GTSNPN and CDR2 SVGIG (reference sequence). The CDR3: CAWNGEAEAFF. The CDR3 coding sequence is TGTGCCTGGAATGGGGAGGCTGAAGCTTTCTTT.

The chain couples TRBV6-5 to TRBJ1-2; the D gene is possibly TRBD1 (5 bases). With 0 bases removed from V and 8 bases from J, the gap between germline ends came to 13 bases. The CDR3 is 14 residues long. From germline, CDR1 is MNHEY and CDR2 SVGAGI. CDR3 in DNA: TGTGCCAGCAGTTACTCGGGGACGATGGAGGGCTACACCTTC. It codes for CASSYSGTMEGYTF.

The chain links TRBV7-3 to TRBJ2-5, with 8 bases matching TRBD1. From germline, CDR1 is SGHTA and CDR2 FQGTGA. Trimming removed 5 bases from V and 2 bases from J; junction bases left unmatched: 1. The CDR3 covers 13 residues. The CDR3 DNA follows: TGTGCCAGCAGCCGACAGGGGCAAGAGACCCAGTACTTC. Translation gives CASSRQGQETQYF.

Comment on this clone: A much larger clone lies a single base off, so this may be a read error. The chain carries TRBV6-4 and TRBJ2-2; the D is unclear. From germline, CDR1 is MRHNA and CDR2 SNTAGT. Trimming left V 2 bases short and J 3 bases short, with 4 bases between. The CDR3 has 13 amino acids. CDR3 amino acids: CASSDRDTGELFF. For the CDR3, the DNA is TGTGCCAGCAGTGACAGGGACACCGGGGAGCTGTTTTTT.

The chain uses TRBV6-6 and TRBJ2-7; 11 bases line up with TRBD2. The CDR3 runs 16 residues. In germline, CDR1 is MNHNY, CDR2 SVGAGI (reference sequence). Trimming took 2 bases from V and 5 from J; bases not matched to a gene: 8. The CDR3 DNA reads as TGTGCCAGCAGTTACGGGTCTAGCGGGAGGTCGAACGAGCAGTACTTC. It yields the protein CASSYGSSGRSNEQYF.

The sample holds one count of this clone. The chain is built from TRBV4-3 and TRBJ2-1; D is uncertain. Germline CDR1 LGHNA, CDR2 YSLEER. The CDR3 loop spans 15 amino acids. Trimming pared 1 base from V and 0 bases from J, leaving 7 bases between. CDR3 DNA: TGCGCCAGCAGCCAAGTGTGGAGCTCCTACAATGAGCAGTTCTTC. Amino acids: CASSQVWSSYNEQFF.

The V call is TRBV7-9, the J call TRBJ2-7; D may be TRBD1 (5 bases). The CDR3 has 13 amino acids. Germline values: CDR1 SEHNR, CDR2 FQNEAQ (reference sequence). The V gene lost 5 bases and the J gene lost 2 bases, with 10 bases spanning the gap. Here the CDR3 reads CASSRTLAYEQYF. In DNA, the CDR3 is TGTGCCAGCAGCAGGACACTCGCCTACGAGCAGTACTTC.

Worth noting for this clone: The conserved closing phenylalanine or tryptophan is absent in this CDR3, likely reflecting a read error. The DNA is left out, because the CDR3 cannot be placed on it with certainty; the CDR3 is given as TCRdb lists it. The rearrangement joins TRBV29-1 to TRBJ2-7. Counting both end residues, the CDR3 totals 9 amino acids. CDR1 SQVTM and CDR2 ANQGSEA come from the germline V gene. CDR3 region: CSVETLPAY.

CDR3 DNA sequence: TGTGCCAGCAGCTCGAGACAGGGGGCTCGGGATACGCAGTATTTT. Translating gives CASSSRQGARDTQYF. V is TRBV7-2 and J is TRBJ2-3; 10 positions agree with TRBD1. Germline CDR1 reads SGHTA; CDR2 reads FQGNSA. V was clipped by 4 bases and J by 6 bases; unmatched bases: 7. This CDR3 has 15 amino acids.

The chain links TRBV7-6 to TRBJ2-7; D may be TRBD2 (5 bases). Germline CDR1 SGHVS, CDR2 FNYEAQ. V lost 2 bases, J lost 3 bases, and 11 bases lay in between. This CDR3 is built from 14 residues. Here the CDR3 reads CASSLNGLRYEQYF. In DNA, the CDR3 is TGTGCCAGCAGCTTAAACGGACTCCGCTACGAGCAGTACTTC.

The genes are TRBV6-6 and TRBJ1-5; the match to TRBD1 covers 10 bases. CDR1 and CDR2 (germline): MNHNY, SVGAGI (reference sequence). J lost 5 bases, V lost 2 bases, and 3 bases had no gene match. This CDR3 spans 15 amino acids. Here the CDR3 reads CASSYGDRGDQPQHF. DNA of the CDR3: TGTGCCAGCAGTTACGGGGACAGGGGAGATCAGCCCCAGCATTTT.